Listed here is a single T cell receptor (beta chain). The CDR3 has 14 amino acids. Between the trimmed V and J ends, which lost 3 bases and 2 bases, there was a span of 9 bases. CDR1 is KGHDR, CDR2 SFDVKD, per germline. These data belong to a study of blood T cell repertoires in COVID-19. Overall study context: COVID-19 samples, acute and convalescent, were from the United States, Italy and Spain. Nucleic acid was either cDNA or gDNA, and it came from T cells, B-cell-depleted T cells, or PBMCs.

Methods used by the authors: It was from reference gene primer amplification that nucleated cell counts were estimated. Sequencing used immunoSEQ multiplex PCR; TCRdb keeps in-frame clones, though not all of them. V and J calls plus clone size are reproduced from that table; the DNA served to infer D and trimming. There are over 110,000 clones in the sample; around 84% occur only once, and about 10% lies in the top ten. The V and J genes are TRBV24-1 and TRBJ1-2; D is uncertain. Sequencing was carried out using peripheral blood. The clonotype was recovered from a man in his 60s with active or convalescent COVID-19. The CDR3 coding sequence is TGTGCCACCAGTGATGAAAGGCGGAACTATGGCTACACCTTC. Protein sequence: CATSDERRNYGYTF.